This T cell receptor (beta chain) was documented in a study of beta chain features in type 1 diabetes. Study outcomes and limitations: Researchers cautioned that cDNA sequencing could over-represent cells with high TCR expression.

All sorted populations exceeded 98% purity. TCRB transcripts that were expressed got sequenced, as all of the isolated RNA had been reverse transcribed. Clones were read by immunoSEQ multiplex PCR, and TCRdb kept only the in-frame ones, dropping some. The sample shows some 180,000 clones, less than 15% of them seen only once. Trimming removed 6 bases from V and 8 bases from J; junction bases left unmatched: 11. The CDR3 contains 16 residues. Per germline, CDR1 ENHRY and CDR2 SYGVKD. In regard to this clone: Its antigen is undetermined.

Sequencing was carried out using central memory CD4+ T cells from blood. The chain couples TRBV10-3 to TRBJ2-1; 12 nucleotides match TRBD2. This TCR was sampled from a woman aged 18-29 years in good health. In nucleotides, the CDR3 is TGTGCCATCAGCGATAAGACTAGCGGGAGAAATGATGAGCAGTTCTTC. Its translation is CAISDKTSGRNDEQFF.